A selection of T cell receptor beta chains follows, all from one sample in a study of T cell responses to AZD1222 COVID-19 vaccine. The assay was immunoSEQ multiplex PCR, and TCRdb's table has in-frame clones only and misses some. The sample includes some 180,000 clones, just under 95% of them seen just once. The material was peripheral blood, obtained 28 days after the second dose of the MenACWY control vaccine. These TCRs come from an adult who received the MenACWY meningococcal vaccine as a control. The CDR3 runs from the conserved cysteine through the conserved F or W. Each record gives: D gene, V gene, J gene, CDR3 length, clone size, CDR3 protein, CDR3 DNA. D genes are given only for firm matches. Clone size is shown for a subset of rows, as once, few, many or a class of expanded clone.

-,TRBV5-1,TRBJ1-1,14,-,CASSLGSVNTEAFF,TGCGCCAGCAGCTTAGGGTCTGTGAACACTGAAGCTTTCTTT
-,TRBV2,TRBJ1-2,14,-,CASSGDGVSGGYTF,TGTGCCAGCAGTGGGGACGGGGTTTCGGGTGGCTACACCTTC
-,TRBV7-9,TRBJ2-7,14,-,CASSLVGGPYEQYF,TGTGCCAGCAGCTTAGTCGGGGGTCCCTACGAGCAGTACTTC
-,TRBV28,TRBJ1-4,15,-,CATSTGGPTNEKLFF,TGTGCCACCAGTACCGGAGGGCCAACTAATGAAAAACTGTTTTTT
TRBD1,TRBV19,TRBJ1-5,16,-,CASRETGVYSNQPQHF,TGTGCCAGTAGAGAGACAGGGGTTTATAGCAATCAGCCCCAGCATTTT
TRBD1,TRBV6-5,TRBJ1-2,11,once,CASTGGSGYTF,TGTGCCAGTACAGGGGGATCTGGCTACACCTTC
-,TRBV5-4,TRBJ2-7,15,once,CASSLRQTSSYEQYF,TGTGCCAGCAGCTTGCGACAGACAAGCTCCTACGAGCAGTACTTC
-,TRBV28,TRBJ2-2,19,-,CASSLIKGMGAANTGELFF,TGTGCCAGCAGTCTAATAAAGGGGATGGGGGCCGCGAACACCGGGGAGCTGTTTTTT
TRBD2,TRBV28,TRBJ2-7,14,once,CASTTGGGNYEQYF,TGTGCCAGCACCACCGGCGGGGGAAACTACGAGCAGTACTTC
-,TRBV19,TRBJ1-1,10,-,CASSKGRAFF,TGTGCCAGTAGTAAAGGGAGAGCTTTCTTT
TRBD2,TRBV5-4,TRBJ2-7,15,few,CASSLGSGEAYEQYF,TGTGCCAGCAGCTTGGGTAGCGGGGAGGCCTACGAGCAGTACTTC
TRBD1,TRBV9,TRBJ1-6,14,-,CASSPRQGYSPLHF,TGTGCCAGCAGCCCCCGACAGGGTTATTCACCCCTCCACTTT
-,TRBV6-1,TRBJ1-6,16,once,CASSEATAPLNSPLHF,TGTGCCAGCAGTGAAGCAACGGCGCCACTAAATTCACCCCTCCACTTT
-,TRBV5-8,TRBJ2-2,15,-,CASSLVRRNTGELFF,TGTGCCAGCAGCTTGGTAAGGCGGAACACCGGGGAGCTGTTTTTT
TRBD1,TRBV4-1,TRBJ1-2,16,medium-sized,CASSQEGTGVNYGYTF,TGCGCCAGCAGCCAAGAGGGGACAGGGGTGAACTATGGCTACACCTTC
-,TRBV28,TRBJ2-7,13,-,CASSRHQLGEQYF,TGTGCCAGCAGTAGACATCAGCTGGGTGAGCAGTACTTC
-,TRBV30,TRBJ1-1,15,-,CAWSVLGTTNTEAFF,TGTGCCTGGAGTGTACTGGGGACGACGAACACTGAAGCTTTCTTT
TRBD1,TRBV27,TRBJ1-2,14,-,CASSSPGQGANYTF,TGTGCCAGCAGTTCCCCTGGCCAGGGGGCTAACTACACCTTC
TRBD1,TRBV2,TRBJ2-5,12,-,CASRDRGQTQYF,TGTGCCAGCAGGGACAGGGGTCAGACCCAGTACTTC
-,TRBV2,TRBJ1-1,11,-,CASARPGTAFF,TGTGCCAGCGCCCGCCCGGGAACAGCTTTCTTT
-,TRBV2,TRBJ1-5,15,-,CASSVPGHPPEPQHF,TGTGCCAGCAGTGTGCCGGGACACCCCCCTGAGCCCCAGCATTTT
-,TRBV10-2,TRBJ1-2,14,-,CASSDLAGTPAVTF,TGCGCCAGCAGTGACCTTGCCGGGACACCGGCGGTCACCTTC